The 21 T cell receptor beta chains given below trace back to one sample, sequenced in a study of T cells in localized non-small cell lung cancer. The assay was immunoSEQ multiplex PCR, and TCRdb's table has in-frame clones only and misses some. In the table there are about 40,000 clones, 81% of which are singletons. Sequencing used peripheral blood mononuclear cells, obtained before any cancer treatment. These receptors all stem from a male donor at least 60 years old with stage II lung adenocarcinoma.

The CDR3 DNA follows: TGCGCCAGCAGCTTGGATCCACCAGGGACTAGCGGAACCGGGGAGCTGTTTTTT. Translation gives CASSLDPPGTSGTGELFF. This sequence joins TRBV5-1 and TRBJ2-2; 11 positions agree with TRBD2. V gave up 0 bases and J gave up 5 bases; unmatched junction bases: 9. Germline V gives CDR1 SGHRS, CDR2 YFSETQ. There are 18 residues in the CDR3. The complete variable domain, with remaining parts taken from reference TRBV5-1 and TRBJ2-2, reads KAGVTQTPRYLIKTRGQQVTLSCSPISGHRSVSWYQQTPGQGLQFLFEYFSETQRNKGNFPGRFSGRQFSNSRSEMNVSTLELGDSALYLCASSLDPPGTSGTGELFFGEGSRLTVL.

To note about this clone: Distinct nucleotide sequences in the sample also encode this CDR3. V is TRBV30 and J is TRBJ1-5; no clear D. V shed 0 bases and J shed 1 base, with 4 bases lying between them. Germline V gene data show CDR1 as GTSNPN and CDR2 as SVGIG (reference sequence). The length of the CDR3 is 13 residues. The CDR3 is CAWSVNSNQPQHF. The CDR3 DNA reads TGTGCCTGGAGTGTGAACAGCAATCAGCCCCAGCATTTT.

This clone was picked up one time. The rearrangement links TRBV7-2 to TRBJ2-3, with 12 bases aligning to TRBD2. The CDR3 extends over 17 amino acids. J was trimmed by 1 base and V by 3 bases; bases with no gene match: 5. CDR1 is SGHTA, CDR2 FQGNSA, per germline. The CDR3 region has the DNA TGTGCCAGCAGCTTGACTAGCGGGAGTGGAGGCACAGATACGCAGTATTTT. Translation gives CASSLTSGSGGTDTQYF.

In DNA form, the CDR3 reads TGTGCCATCAGAAGAGGGCTAGCGGAGGGGGATACGCAGTATTTT. This codes for CAIRRGLAEGDTQYF. The rearrangement uses TRBV10-3 and TRBJ2-3; 7 nucleotides align to TRBD2. J gave up 6 bases and V 6 bases, and 12 bases lay outside the gene matches. Germline lookup yields CDR1 ENHRY and CDR2 SYGVKD. The CDR3 covers 15 residues.

The CDR3 protein is CATSRTTYNEQFF. The DNA of the CDR3 is TGTGCCACCAGCAGAACTACGTACAATGAGCAGTTCTTC. The rearrangement links TRBV15 to TRBJ2-1; D call uncertain. Deletions cut 2 bases from V and 4 bases from J, with 6 bases between. The CDR3 totals 13 residues. Germline V gene data show CDR1 as LNHNV and CDR2 as YYDKDF (reference sequence).

This chain joins TRBV11-2 and TRBJ2-6; 7 nucleotides match TRBD1. Trimming cost V 2 bases and J 0 bases; bases outside gene matches: 7. Germline lookup yields CDR1 SGHAT and CDR2 FQNNGV. This CDR3 has 18 residues. The CDR3 bases are TGTGCCAGCAGCTTAAGGGGACAGTTAAACTCTGGGGCCAACGTCCTGACTTTC. Its translation: CASSLRGQLNSGANVLTF.

This clone has only one observation. The rearrangement uses TRBV5-1 and TRBJ2-5; D not resolved. V dropped 4 bases and J dropped 5 bases, with 18 bases sitting between them. Germline V CDR1 and CDR2: SGHRS, YFSETQ. The CDR3 runs to 15 residues. This CDR3 is CASSLNDKSSETQYF. The CDR3 DNA is TGCGCCAGCAGCCTCAACGATAAGAGCAGTGAGACCCAGTACTTC. Full variable domain (outside the CDR3, taken from reference TRBV5-1 and TRBJ2-5): KAGVTQTPRYLIKTRGQQVTLSCSPISGHRSVSWYQQTPGQGLQFLFEYFSETQRNKGNFPGRFSGRQFSNSRSEMNVSTLELGDSALYLCASSLNDKSSETQYFGPGTRLLVL.

J is TRBJ2-5 and V is TRBV30, with unresolved D. The CDR3 is made up of 13 amino acids. CDR1 GTSNPN and CDR2 SVGIG come from the germline V gene (reference sequence). With 2 bases removed from V and 2 bases from J, the gap between germline ends came to 9 bases. CDR3 residues: CAWSQQIQETQYF. The CDR3, as DNA: TGTGCCTGGAGTCAACAAATACAAGAGACCCAGTACTTC.

The rearrangement links TRBV27 to TRBJ2-6; D is unclear. The germline V gene encodes CDR1 MNHEY and CDR2 SMNVEV (reference sequence). V was shortened by 6 bases and J by 4 bases, with 10 bases between the two germline ends. The CDR3 is 14 residues long. The CDR3 DNA reads TGTGCCAGCAGGCCTGGAGCGGGGGCCAACGTCCTGACTTTC. Encoded protein: CASRPGAGANVLTF. The whole variable domain, filled in from reference TRBV27 and TRBJ2-6, reads EAQVTQNPRYLITVTGKKLTVTCSQNMNHEYMSWYRQDPGLGLRQIYYSMNVEVTDKGDVPEGYKVSRKEKRNFPLILESPSPNQTSLYFCASRPGAGANVLTFGAGSRLTVL.

The chain uses TRBV6-4 and TRBJ1-1; D is undetermined. The CDR3 sequence is 13 residues long. The germline CDR1 and CDR2 sequences are MRHNA and SNTAGT. Trimming stripped 0 bases from V and 1 base from J, with 3 bases between. The CDR3 region has the DNA TGTGCCAGCAGTGACTCATGGAACACTGAAGCTTTCTTT. Protein sequence: CASSDSWNTEAFF.

The V call is TRBV4-2, the J call TRBJ2-2; 7 bases fit TRBD2. CDR1 is LGHNA, CDR2 YNFKEQ, per germline. The J segment lost 1 base and the V segment lost 9 bases, leaving 14 bases of the junction unmatched. This CDR3 region has 17 residues. The CDR3 coding sequence is TGTGCCAGTCGACCCCTAGCTGCGGGAGTGAACACCGGGGAGCTGTTTTTT. It encodes CASRPLAAGVNTGELFF.

The rearrangement links TRBV7-9 to TRBJ2-2; TRBD2 agrees at 10 bases. This CDR3 region has 18 residues. Germline V CDR1 and CDR2: SEHNR, FQNEAQ (reference sequence). V was pared by 2 bases and J by 4 bases, with 10 bases of the junction left unmatched. CDR3 in DNA: TGTGCCAGCAGCTTACCCCCCGGACTAGCGGAGAGCACCGGGGAGCTGTTTTTT. Protein sequence: CASSLPPGLAESTGELFF.

The chain couples TRBV7-2 to TRBJ1-4; D is perhaps TRBD1 (5 bases). Deletions cut 3 bases from V and 5 bases from J, with 10 bases between. The CDR3 has 14 residues. CDR1 is SGHTA and CDR2 is FQGNSA in the germline V gene. Here the CDR3 DNA reads TGTGCCAGCAGCTTCGGGGCCGGGAATGAAAAACTGTTTTTT. Encoded protein: CASSFGAGNEKLFF.

The rearrangement joins TRBV30 to TRBJ2-7, with no clear D. Germline V CDR1 and CDR2: GTSNPN, SVGIG (reference sequence). V was trimmed by 3 bases and J by 4 bases, leaving 25 bases between them. CDR3 length equals 17 residues. In nucleotides, the CDR3 is TGTGCCTGGAGGAAGGCAGGTCGCCTGAGTAGACCTTACGAGCAGTACTTC. This translates into CAWRKAGRLSRPYEQYF.

This chain connects TRBV19 to TRBJ1-5; TRBD1 might be the D (6 bases). The V end lost 6 bases, the J end lost 0 bases, and 15 bases lay between the germline ends. The CDR3 sequence is 16 residues long. Germline assignment: CDR1 LNHDA and CDR2 SQIVND (reference sequence). CDR3 sequence reads: CASRITGTPSNQPQHF. The CDR3, as DNA: TGTGCCAGTAGGATAACCGGGACACCTAGCAATCAGCCCCAGCATTTT.

This clone was seen just once. The chain has TRBV7-9 and TRBJ1-4, with D perhaps matching TRBD1 (5 bases). The CDR3 is 13 residues long. Trimming removed 1 base at V and 8 bases at J, with 8 bases between. Germline values: CDR1 SEHNR, CDR2 FQNEAQ (reference sequence). CDR3 coding DNA: TGTGCCAGCAGCTTAGGAGAGGGGGAAAAACTGTTTTTT. Protein sequence: CASSLGEGEKLFF.

This chain connects TRBV7-2 to TRBJ2-2; D possibly corresponds to TRBD2 (6 bases). Trimming stripped 0 bases from V and 5 bases from J, with 13 bases between. This CDR3 spans 16 amino acids. CDR1 is SGHTA, CDR2 FQGNSA, per germline. DNA for the CDR3: TGTGCCAGCAGCTTAGCCGGGGGTAGCGGTACCGGGGAGCTGTTTTTT. Translated, it gives CASSLAGGSGTGELFF.

V gene TRBV28 combines with J gene TRBJ1-3, with D unresolved. Between the trimmed V and J ends, which lost 7 bases and 2 bases, there was a span of 15 bases. This CDR3 comprises 15 residues. Looked up from germline, CDR1 is MDHEN and CDR2 is SYDVKM. CDR3 nucleotide sequence: TGTGCCAGCAAGGGCGCCGTGGAGACTGGAAACACCATATATTTT. Its protein product is CASKGAVETGNTIYF.

This sequence joins TRBV7-9 and TRBJ1-2; TRBD1 might be the D (5 bases). Germline V lookup: CDR1 SEHNR, CDR2 FQNEAQ (reference sequence). The CDR3 runs 15 residues. V was shortened by 4 bases and J by 4 bases, with 16 bases between the two germline ends. CDR3 residues: CASSSQTARGYGYTF. The CDR3 DNA sequence: TGTGCCAGCAGCTCGCAGACAGCTCGGGGCTATGGCTACACCTTC.

This rearrangement joins TRBV28 to TRBJ1-3, with no clear D. CDR1 and CDR2 from the germline V gene are MDHEN and SYDVKM. CDR3 length: 14 residues. Trimming stripped 4 bases from V and 0 bases from J, with 7 bases between. The CDR3 DNA reads TGTGCCAGCAGTTCGGCCTTCTCTGGAAACACCATATATTTT. Residues: CASSSAFSGNTIYF.

The chain recombines TRBV7-2 with TRBJ2-7; TRBD2 matches 7 bases. The V gene's germline CDR1 is SGHTA and CDR2 FQGNSA. This CDR3 has 16 amino acids. The junction had 18 bases not matched to a gene; V was cut back by 7 bases and J by 6 bases. In nucleotides, the CDR3 is TGTGCCAGCACCCCCGGGAGTAGCGGGCACTCGGCCGAGCAGTACTTC. Protein: CASTPGSSGHSAEQYF.